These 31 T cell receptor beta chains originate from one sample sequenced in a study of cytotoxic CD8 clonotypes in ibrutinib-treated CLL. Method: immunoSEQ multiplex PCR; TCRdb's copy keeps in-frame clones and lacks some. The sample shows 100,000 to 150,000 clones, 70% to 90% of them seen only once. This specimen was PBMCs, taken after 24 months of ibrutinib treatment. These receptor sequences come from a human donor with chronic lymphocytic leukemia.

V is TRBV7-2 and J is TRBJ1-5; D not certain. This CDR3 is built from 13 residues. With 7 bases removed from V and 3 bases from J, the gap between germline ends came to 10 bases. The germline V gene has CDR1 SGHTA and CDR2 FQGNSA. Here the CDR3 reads CASKGRNNQPQHF. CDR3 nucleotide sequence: TGTGCCAGCAAGGGCAGGAACAATCAGCCCCAGCATTTT.

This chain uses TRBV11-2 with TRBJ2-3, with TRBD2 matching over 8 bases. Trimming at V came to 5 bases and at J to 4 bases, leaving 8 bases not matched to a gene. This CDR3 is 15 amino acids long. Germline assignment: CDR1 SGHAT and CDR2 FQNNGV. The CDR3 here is CASSPISGEPDTQYF. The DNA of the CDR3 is TGTGCCAGCAGCCCAATTAGCGGGGAGCCAGATACGCAGTATTTT. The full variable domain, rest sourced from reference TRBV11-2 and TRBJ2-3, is EAGVAQSPRYKIIEKRQSVAFWCNPISGHATLYWYQQILGQGPKLLIQFQNNGVVDDSQLPKDRFSAERLKGVDSTLKIQPAKLEDSAVYLCASSPISGEPDTQYFGPGTRLTVL.

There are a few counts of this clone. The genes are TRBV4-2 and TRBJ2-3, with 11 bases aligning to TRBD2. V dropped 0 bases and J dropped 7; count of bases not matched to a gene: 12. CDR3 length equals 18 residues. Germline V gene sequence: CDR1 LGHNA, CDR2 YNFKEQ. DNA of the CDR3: TGTGCCAGCAGCCAAGAATTGTTTAGCGGGGGGGCCTTTTATACGCAGTATTTT. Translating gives CASSQELFSGGAFYTQYF.

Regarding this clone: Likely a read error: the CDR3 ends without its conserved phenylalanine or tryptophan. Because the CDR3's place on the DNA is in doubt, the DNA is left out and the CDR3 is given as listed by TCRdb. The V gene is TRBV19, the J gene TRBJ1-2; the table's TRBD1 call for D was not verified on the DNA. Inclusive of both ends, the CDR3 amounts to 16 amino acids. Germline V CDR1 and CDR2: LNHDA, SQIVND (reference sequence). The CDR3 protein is CASSIRGQPYLTLLRE.

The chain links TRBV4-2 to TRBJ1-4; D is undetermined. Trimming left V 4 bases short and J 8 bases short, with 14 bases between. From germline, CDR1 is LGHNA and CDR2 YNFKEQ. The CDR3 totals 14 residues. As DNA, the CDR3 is TGTGCCAGCAGCCCTCCCACGAGGGTAGAAAAACTGTTTTTT. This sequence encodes CASSPPTRVEKLFF.

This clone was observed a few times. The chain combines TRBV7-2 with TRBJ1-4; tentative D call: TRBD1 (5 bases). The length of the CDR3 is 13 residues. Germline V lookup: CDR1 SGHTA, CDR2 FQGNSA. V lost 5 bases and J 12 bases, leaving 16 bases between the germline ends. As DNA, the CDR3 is TGTGCCAGCAGCCCCAAGACGGGGCGAGAACTGTTTTTT. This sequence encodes CASSPKTGRELFF.

CDR3 sequence (DNA): TGTGCCAGCTCACCACGGGCAGCGAACACTGAAGCTTTCTTT. It codes for CASSPRAANTEAFF. The rearrangement links TRBV18 to TRBJ1-1; D is uncertain. The CDR3 extends over 14 amino acids. Looked up from germline, CDR1 is KGHSH and CDR2 is LQKENI. Trimming left V 1 base short and J 1 base short, with 7 bases between.

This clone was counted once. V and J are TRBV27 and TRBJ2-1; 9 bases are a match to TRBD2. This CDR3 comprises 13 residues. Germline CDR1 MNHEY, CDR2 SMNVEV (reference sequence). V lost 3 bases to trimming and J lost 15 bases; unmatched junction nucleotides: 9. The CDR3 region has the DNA TGTGCCAGCAGTTTCGGTGCGGGGGGGCCTCCGTTCTTC. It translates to CASSFGAGGPPFF.

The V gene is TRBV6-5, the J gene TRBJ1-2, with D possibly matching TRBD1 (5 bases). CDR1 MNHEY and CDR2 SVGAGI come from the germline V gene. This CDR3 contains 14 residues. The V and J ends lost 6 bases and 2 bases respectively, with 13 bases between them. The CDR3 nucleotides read TGTGCCAGCAGAGAGCGGGGCAGGAACTATGGCTACACCTTC. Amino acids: CASRERGRNYGYTF.

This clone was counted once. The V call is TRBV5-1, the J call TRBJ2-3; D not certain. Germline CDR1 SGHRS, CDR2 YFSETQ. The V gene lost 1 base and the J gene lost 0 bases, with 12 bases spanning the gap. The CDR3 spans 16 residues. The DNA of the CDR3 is TGCGCCAGCAGCTTGCCCGACAACCTTAGCACAGATACGCAGTATTTT. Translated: CASSLPDNLSTDTQYF.

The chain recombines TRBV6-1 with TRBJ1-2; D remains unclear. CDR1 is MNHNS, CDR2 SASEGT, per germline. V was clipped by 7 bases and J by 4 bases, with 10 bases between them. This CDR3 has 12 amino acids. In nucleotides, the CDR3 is TGTGCCAGCACATCGAGGGCCTATGGCTACACCTTC. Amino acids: CASTSRAYGYTF.

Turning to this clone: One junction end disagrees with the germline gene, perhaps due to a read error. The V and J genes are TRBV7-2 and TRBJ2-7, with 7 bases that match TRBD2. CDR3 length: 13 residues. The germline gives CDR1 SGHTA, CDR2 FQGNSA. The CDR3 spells CASRLAGPSEQYF. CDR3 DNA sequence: TGTGCCAGCAGATTAGCGGGCCCCTCCGAGCAGTACTTC.

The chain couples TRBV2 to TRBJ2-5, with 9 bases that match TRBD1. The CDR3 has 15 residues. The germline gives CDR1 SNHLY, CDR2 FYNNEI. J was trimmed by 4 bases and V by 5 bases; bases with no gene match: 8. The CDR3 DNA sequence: TGTGCCAGCAGTACGGGACAGGGTCTGAGAGAGACCCAGTACTTC. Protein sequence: CASSTGQGLRETQYF.

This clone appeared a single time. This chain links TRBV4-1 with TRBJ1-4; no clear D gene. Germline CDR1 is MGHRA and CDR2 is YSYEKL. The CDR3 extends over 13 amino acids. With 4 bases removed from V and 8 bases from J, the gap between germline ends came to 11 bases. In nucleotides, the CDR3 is TGCGCCAGCAGCCCCGGACTCAAGGAAAAACTGTTTTTT. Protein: CASSPGLKEKLFF.

The CDR3 DNA follows: TGTGCCAGCAGTCGACAATTAACCGAGCCCCAGCATTTT. Translating it yields CASSRQLTEPQHF. This sequence joins TRBV5-8 and TRBJ1-5; D call uncertain. With 5 bases removed from V and 8 bases from J, the gap between germline ends came to 14 bases. Germline loops: CDR1 SGHTS, CDR2 YDEGEE. The CDR3 is 13 residues long.

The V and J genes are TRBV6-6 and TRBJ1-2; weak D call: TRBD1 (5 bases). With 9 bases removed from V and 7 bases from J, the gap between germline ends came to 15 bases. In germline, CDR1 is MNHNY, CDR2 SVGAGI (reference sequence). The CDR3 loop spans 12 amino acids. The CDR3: CASSTWDGGYTF. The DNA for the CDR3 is TGTGCCAGTTCTACGTGGGACGGTGGCTACACCTTC.

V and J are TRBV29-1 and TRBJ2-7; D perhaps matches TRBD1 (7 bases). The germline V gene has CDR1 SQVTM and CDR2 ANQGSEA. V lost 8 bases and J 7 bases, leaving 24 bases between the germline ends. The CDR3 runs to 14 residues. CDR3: CSSGGGPNSGEQYF. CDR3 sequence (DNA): TGCAGCTCCGGAGGGGGCCCTAACTCGGGGGAGCAGTACTTC.

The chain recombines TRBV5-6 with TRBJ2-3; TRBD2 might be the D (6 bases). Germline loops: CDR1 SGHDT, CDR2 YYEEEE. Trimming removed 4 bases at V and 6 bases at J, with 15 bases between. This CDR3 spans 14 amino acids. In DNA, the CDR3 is TGTGCCAGCAGCCCGGGAGACTACACGGATACGCAGTATTTT. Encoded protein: CASSPGDYTDTQYF.

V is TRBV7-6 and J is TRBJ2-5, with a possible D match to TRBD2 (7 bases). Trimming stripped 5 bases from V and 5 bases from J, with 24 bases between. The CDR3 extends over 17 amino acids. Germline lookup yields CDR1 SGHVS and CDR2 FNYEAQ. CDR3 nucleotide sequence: TGTGCCAGCAGCCTATTCATTAGCGAGGGGGGGCGGGAGACCCAGTACTTC. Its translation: CASSLFISEGGRETQYF.

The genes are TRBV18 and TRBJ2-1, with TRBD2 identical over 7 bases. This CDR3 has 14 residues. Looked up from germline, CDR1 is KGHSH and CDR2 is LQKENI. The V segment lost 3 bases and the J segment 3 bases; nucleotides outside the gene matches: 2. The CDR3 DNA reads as TGTGCCAGCTCACCGACGGGAGGCTACAATGAGCAGTTCTTC. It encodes CASSPTGGYNEQFF.

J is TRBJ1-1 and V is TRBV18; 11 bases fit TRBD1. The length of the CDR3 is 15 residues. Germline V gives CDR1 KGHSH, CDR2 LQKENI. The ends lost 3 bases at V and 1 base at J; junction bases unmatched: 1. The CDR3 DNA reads TGTGCCAGCTCACCGGACAGGGGGCCGAACACTGAAGCTTTCTTT. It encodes CASSPDRGPNTEAFF.

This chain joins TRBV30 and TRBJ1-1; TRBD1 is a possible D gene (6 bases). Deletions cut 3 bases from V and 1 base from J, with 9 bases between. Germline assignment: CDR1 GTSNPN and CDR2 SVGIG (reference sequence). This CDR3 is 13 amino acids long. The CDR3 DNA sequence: TGTGCCTGGAGCCGGACAGCGAACACTGAAGCTTTCTTT. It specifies CAWSRTANTEAFF.

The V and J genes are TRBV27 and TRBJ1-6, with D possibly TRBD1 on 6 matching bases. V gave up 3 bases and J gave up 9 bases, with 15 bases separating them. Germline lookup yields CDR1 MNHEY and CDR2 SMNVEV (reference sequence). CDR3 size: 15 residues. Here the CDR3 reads CASSFPRGQGSPLHF. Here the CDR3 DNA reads TGTGCCAGCAGTTTCCCCCGGGGGCAAGGTTCACCCCTCCACTTT.

The CDR3 protein is CASSLKAEGPYEQYF. Here the CDR3 DNA reads TGTGCCAGCAGTTTAAAGGCTGAGGGACCCTACGAGCAGTACTTC. The chain has TRBV27 and TRBJ2-7; D might be TRBD1 or TRBD2, each matching 5 bases. V was shortened by 2 bases and J by 2 bases, with 13 bases between the two germline ends. This CDR3 is 15 amino acids long. In germline, CDR1 is MNHEY, CDR2 SMNVEV (reference sequence).

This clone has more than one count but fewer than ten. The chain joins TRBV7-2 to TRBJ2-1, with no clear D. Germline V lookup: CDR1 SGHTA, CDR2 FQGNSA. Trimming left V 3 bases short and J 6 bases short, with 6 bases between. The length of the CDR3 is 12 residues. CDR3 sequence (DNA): TGTGCCAGCAGCTTCGGCCGCAATGAGCAGTTCTTC. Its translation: CASSFGRNEQFF. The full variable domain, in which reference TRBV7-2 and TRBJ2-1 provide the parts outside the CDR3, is GAGVSQSPSNKVTEKGKDVELRCDPISGHTALYWYRQSLGQGLEFLIYFQGNSAPDKSGLPSDRFSAERTGGSVSTLTIQRTQQEDSAVYLCASSFGRNEQFFGPGTRLTVL.

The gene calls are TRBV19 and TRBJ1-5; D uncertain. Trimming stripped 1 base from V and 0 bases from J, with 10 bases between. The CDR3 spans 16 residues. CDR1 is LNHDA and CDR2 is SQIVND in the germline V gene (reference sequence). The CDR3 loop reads CASSIAGAYSNQPQHF. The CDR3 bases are TGTGCCAGTAGTATAGCGGGAGCTTATAGCAATCAGCCCCAGCATTTT.

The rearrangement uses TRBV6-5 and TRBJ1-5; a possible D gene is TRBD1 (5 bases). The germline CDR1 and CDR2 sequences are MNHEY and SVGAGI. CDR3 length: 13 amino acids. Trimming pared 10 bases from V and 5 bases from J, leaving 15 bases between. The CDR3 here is CAKAGGVYQPQHF. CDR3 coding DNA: TGTGCCAAGGCGGGGGGGGTCTATCAGCCCCAGCATTTT.

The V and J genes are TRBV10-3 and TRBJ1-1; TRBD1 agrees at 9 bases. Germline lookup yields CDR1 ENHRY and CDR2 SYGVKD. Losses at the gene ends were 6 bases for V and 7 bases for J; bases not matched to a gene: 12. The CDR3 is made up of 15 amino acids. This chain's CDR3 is CAISQPGQGFVEAFF. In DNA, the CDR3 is TGTGCCATCAGCCAACCGGGACAGGGTTTTGTTGAAGCTTTCTTT.

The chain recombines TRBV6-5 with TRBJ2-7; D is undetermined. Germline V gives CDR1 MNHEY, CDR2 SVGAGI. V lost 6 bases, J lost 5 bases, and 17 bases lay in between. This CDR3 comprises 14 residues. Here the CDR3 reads CASSPEDWQNEQYF. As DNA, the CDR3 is TGTGCCAGCAGCCCCGAAGATTGGCAAAACGAGCAGTACTTC.

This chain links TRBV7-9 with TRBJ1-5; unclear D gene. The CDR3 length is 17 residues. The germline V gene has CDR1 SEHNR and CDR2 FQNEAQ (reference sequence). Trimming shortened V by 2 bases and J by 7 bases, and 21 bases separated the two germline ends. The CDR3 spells CASSLYLEYGRRQPQHF. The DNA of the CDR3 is TGTGCCAGCAGCTTATATTTAGAGTATGGCCGTCGGCAGCCCCAGCATTTT.

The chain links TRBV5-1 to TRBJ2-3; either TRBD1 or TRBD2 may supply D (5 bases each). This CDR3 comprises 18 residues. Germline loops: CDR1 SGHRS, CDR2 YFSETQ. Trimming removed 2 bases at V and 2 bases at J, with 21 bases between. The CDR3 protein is CASSFHPGAGRFTDTQYF. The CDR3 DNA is TGCGCCAGCAGCTTTCATCCCGGGGCAGGGAGATTCACAGATACGCAGTATTTT.